This T cell receptor beta chain originates from a study of T cell responses to AZD1222 COVID-19 vaccine. Germline values: CDR1 KGHDR, CDR2 SFDVKD. There are 14 residues in the CDR3. V dropped 5 bases and J dropped 0 bases, with 10 bases sitting between them. Measured with immunoSEQ multiplex PCR; TCRdb has only the in-frame clones, and not every one. The data contain about 48,000 clones, 70% to 90% of them singletons. Points from the study as a whole: Two AZD1222 doses significantly raised spike-specific TCR breadth and depth over controls. Unmutated variant regions are reportedly targeted by nearly half of spike-specific TCRs.

Of note for this clone: The antigen is unknown.

This clonotype was obtained from an adult who received the AZD1222 COVID-19 vaccine. Sequences were derived from peripheral blood, sampled 28 days after the second AZD1222 dose. This chain joins TRBV24-1 and TRBJ2-7; unclear D gene. The chain's CDR3 is CATSAAGASYEQYF. The CDR3 coding sequence is TGTGCCACCAGTGCTGCAGGTGCCTCCTACGAGCAGTACTTC.